The 30 T cell receptor beta chains listed next were all sequenced from one sample in a study of human T cells and chemical hapten exposure. Researchers extracted total RNA from unfractionated whole blood. TCRdb re-analysed the 5' RACE reads in MiXCR, keeping a single row per CDR3 protein. The data show over 95,000 distinct CDR3 sequences, approximately 20% seen once. The receptors stem from a human donor in good health.

This clonotype was seen more than once but under ten times. This rearrangement joins TRBV28 to TRBJ1-5; D gene uncertain. CDR1 is MDHEN, CDR2 SYDVKM, per germline. V was trimmed by 2 bases and J by 0 bases, leaving 11 bases between them. The CDR3 has 16 amino acids. The CDR3 DNA is TGTGCCAGCAGTTTAGGCGGATATAATAGCAATCAGCCCCAGCATTTT. Protein product: CASSLGGYNSNQPQHF.

This rearrangement joins TRBV20-1 to TRBJ2-7; 12 bases map to TRBD2. The CDR3 sequence is 16 residues long. The ends lost 3 bases at V and 3 bases at J; junction bases unmatched: 9. Germline V gives CDR1 DFQATT, CDR2 SNEGSKA (reference sequence). DNA of the CDR3: TGCAGTGCTAGGACCCTCCGGACTAGCGGGATCTACGAGCAGTACTTC. Its protein is CSARTLRTSGIYEQYF.

The chain couples TRBV18 to TRBJ2-1; 9 nucleotides line up with TRBD1. V was clipped by 2 bases and J by 5 bases; unmatched bases: 19. The CDR3 has 20 residues. The germline V gene has CDR1 KGHSH and CDR2 LQKENI. The CDR3 nucleotides read TGTGCCAGCTCACCAGGACAGGGGTTACGGCTGTCCCCCCGAAACAATGAGCAGTTCTTC. This gives the protein CASSPGQGLRLSPRNNEQFF.

This clonotype occurred a few times. The genes are TRBV4-1 and TRBJ2-7, with 9 nucleotides matching TRBD1. The germline CDR1 and CDR2 sequences are MGHRA and YSYEKL. This CDR3 is built from 19 residues. The ends lost 0 bases at V and 3 bases at J; junction bases unmatched: 15. CDR3 loop: CASSQEQGADRGGDYEQYF. In DNA, the CDR3 is TGCGCCAGCAGCCAAGAACAGGGGGCTGATCGAGGGGGAGACTACGAGCAGTACTTC.

This clonotype has more than one count but fewer than ten. The rearrangement joins TRBV5-4 to TRBJ2-6, with TRBD1 matching 9 bases. This CDR3 is built from 16 residues. The V gene end was trimmed by 4 bases and the J gene end by 3 bases; junction bases not matched to a gene: 5. CDR1 is SGHNT and CDR2 is YYREEE in the germline V gene (reference sequence). CDR3 in amino acids: CASSATGGGGANVLTF. Here the CDR3 DNA reads TGTGCCAGCAGCGCGACAGGGGGTGGTGGGGCCAACGTCCTGACTTTC.

The rearrangement links TRBV7-6 to TRBJ2-3; 9 positions agree with TRBD2. The CDR3 contains 17 residues. Germline CDR1 and CDR2: SGHVS and FNYEAQ. The trim removed 3 bases at V and 0 bases at J, leaving 7 bases unmatched. The chain's CDR3 is CASSLEASGISTDTQYF. In DNA form, the CDR3 reads TGTGCCAGCAGCTTGGAAGCTAGCGGGATCAGCACAGATACGCAGTATTTT.

The chain carries TRBV5-6 and TRBJ1-1; 7 positions agree with TRBD1. Germline V gene data show CDR1 as SGHDT and CDR2 as YYEEEE. CDR3 size: 17 residues. With V trimmed by 2 bases and J by 2 bases, 12 bases remained unmatched. In DNA form, the CDR3 reads TGTGCCAGCAGCTTACCAACTCACCGGGACAGTAACACTGAAGCTTTCTTT. This gives the protein CASSLPTHRDSNTEAFF.

The chain combines TRBV28 with TRBJ2-3; D possibly corresponds to TRBD2 (7 bases). CDR1 is MDHEN and CDR2 is SYDVKM in the germline V gene. V was trimmed by 3 bases and J by 5 bases, leaving 12 bases between them. The CDR3 consists of 14 residues. The CDR3, as DNA: TGTGCCAGCAGTTTGGGGGGGGCACGAGATACGCAGTATTTT. Translating it yields CASSLGGARDTQYF.

This clonotype has more than one count but fewer than ten. This chain connects TRBV6-1 to TRBJ2-7; 9 bases line up with TRBD1. There are 15 residues in the CDR3. J gave up 5 bases and V 10 bases, and 15 bases lay outside the gene matches. Germline V gives CDR1 MNHNS, CDR2 SASEGT. The CDR3 sequence is CAIETGTGKVNEQYF. CDR3 DNA: TGTGCCATTGAGACGGGGACAGGGAAAGTCAACGAGCAGTACTTC.

The rearrangement uses TRBV20-1 and TRBJ1-5, with D uncertain. The V and J ends lost 0 bases and 7 bases respectively, with 13 bases between them. From germline, CDR1 is DFQATT and CDR2 SNEGSKA (reference sequence). This CDR3 comprises 14 residues. The CDR3 sequence: CSARDPGYLQPQHF. DNA of the CDR3: TGCAGTGCTAGAGATCCAGGTTACCTGCAGCCCCAGCATTTT.

The rearrangement uses TRBV7-9 and TRBJ1-1; possibly TRBD1 for D (6 bases). The length of the CDR3 is 16 residues. Trimming pared 0 bases from V and 5 bases from J, leaving 16 bases between. Germline values: CDR1 SEHNR, CDR2 FQNEAQ (reference sequence). The DNA of the CDR3 is TGTGCCAGCAGCTTAGCGACGGGGGCGCGAGATACTGAAGCTTTCTTT. This translates into CASSLATGARDTEAFF.

This clonotype came up a few times. This sequence joins TRBV5-6 and TRBJ1-2; tentatively, D is TRBD1 (5 bases). This CDR3 is built from 14 residues. Between the trimmed V and J ends, which lost 0 bases and 4 bases, there was a span of 10 bases. CDR1 SGHDT and CDR2 YYEEEE come from the germline V gene. The CDR3 nucleotides read TGTGCCAGCAGCTTGGGGGGGGTCCTCTATGGCTACACCTTC. Encoded protein: CASSLGGVLYGYTF.

The chain combines TRBV27 with TRBJ1-1; D call uncertain. V was pared by 6 bases and J by 0 bases, with 11 bases between. Germline loops: CDR1 MNHEY, CDR2 SMNVEV (reference sequence). The CDR3 is 14 residues long. CDR3 region: CASRRATVNTEAFF. The CDR3 DNA reads TGTGCCAGCAGGCGGGCCACAGTGAACACTGAAGCTTTCTTT.

The chain combines TRBV18 with TRBJ1-4, with a tentative D call TRBD1 (6 bases). The CDR3 loop spans 14 amino acids. V dropped 2 bases and J dropped 8 bases, with 12 bases sitting between them. CDR1 is KGHSH, CDR2 LQKENI, per germline. CDR3 region: CASSPAGAWEKLFF. The CDR3 bases are TGTGCCAGCTCACCAGCGGGGGCGTGGGAAAAACTGTTTTTT.

V gene TRBV27 combines with J gene TRBJ2-3, with D perhaps matching TRBD2 (5 bases). V lost 2 bases and J lost 0, with 15 bases in between. The CDR3 covers 17 residues. CDR1 is MNHEY and CDR2 is SMNVEV in the germline V gene (reference sequence). In DNA form, the CDR3 reads TGTGCCAGCAGTTTAGACCCCCGGAGGACTAGCACAGATACGCAGTATTTT. It is translated as CASSLDPRRTSTDTQYF.

The chain has TRBV28 and TRBJ2-5; D is perhaps TRBD2 (5 bases). CDR3 length equals 12 residues. Germline CDR1 MDHEN, CDR2 SYDVKM. Trimming removed 4 bases at V and 8 bases at J, with 11 bases between. CDR3 coding DNA: TGTGCCAGCAGTTCCACTAGGTTCACCCAGTACTTC. Amino acid sequence: CASSSTRFTQYF. Full variable domain (rest looked up from reference TRBV28 and TRBJ2-5): DVKVTQSSRYLVKRTGEKVFLECVQDMDHENMFWYRQDPGLGLRLIYFSYDVKMKEKGDIPEGYSVSREKKERFSLILESASTNQTSMYLCASSSTRFTQYFGPGTRLLVL.

The chain employs TRBV27 and TRBJ1-6; 9 bases map to TRBD1. The CDR3 is made up of 15 amino acids. Per germline, CDR1 MNHEY and CDR2 SMNVEV (reference sequence). V lost 5 bases, J lost 8 bases, and 7 bases stayed unmatched. The CDR3 spells CASSATGTGYSPLHF. As DNA, the CDR3 is TGTGCCAGCAGTGCCACCGGGACAGGGTATTCACCCCTCCACTTT.

The chain uses TRBV11-3 and TRBJ1-1; no clear D. Germline CDR1 reads SGHNT; CDR2 reads YENEEA. V shed 5 bases and J shed 0 bases, with 10 bases lying between them. The CDR3 loop spans 14 amino acids. The CDR3 spells CASSPDGMNTEAFF. In DNA form, the CDR3 reads TGTGCCAGCAGCCCCGACGGAATGAACACTGAAGCTTTCTTT.

As DNA, the CDR3 is TGTGCCAGCAGAGTGGGATCAGGACAGGGAGCCTACGAGCAGTACTTC. Amino acid sequence: CASRVGSGQGAYEQYF. The rearrangement joins TRBV28 to TRBJ2-7; 8 nucleotides agree with TRBD1. Germline V lookup: CDR1 MDHEN, CDR2 SYDVKM. The CDR3 length is 16 residues. Germline trimming cut 6 bases from V and 2 bases from J; bases unmatched to any gene: 12.

This clonotype was recorded only once. This sequence joins TRBV20-1 and TRBJ2-4; D uncertain. The CDR3 length is 14 residues. The V gene lost 4 bases and the J gene lost 0 bases, with 10 bases spanning the gap. CDR1 is DFQATT and CDR2 is SNEGSKA in the germline V gene (reference sequence). CDR3 region: CSAMAVQAKNIQYF. In DNA form, the CDR3 reads TGCAGTGCTATGGCAGTCCAAGCCAAAAACATTCAGTACTTC.

The rearrangement joins TRBV29-1 to TRBJ2-7; weak D call: TRBD1 (5 bases). The germline V gene encodes CDR1 SQVTM and CDR2 ANQGSEA. This CDR3 comprises 11 residues. Trimming removed 4 bases at V and 2 bases at J, with 6 bases between. CDR3 in amino acids: CSVAGPYEQYF. The CDR3 region has the DNA TGCAGCGTTGCAGGGCCCTACGAGCAGTACTTC.

This clonotype was observed a single time. This chain uses TRBV5-6 with TRBJ2-4, with 7 bases matching TRBD1. The CDR3 loop spans 16 amino acids. CDR1 is SGHDT and CDR2 is YYEEEE in the germline V gene. Trimming removed 4 bases from V and 0 bases from J; junction bases left unmatched: 7. CDR3 amino acids: CASSPVDREAKNIQYF. The CDR3 DNA sequence: TGTGCCAGCAGCCCCGTTGACAGGGAAGCCAAAAACATTCAGTACTTC.

The chain employs TRBV6-1 and TRBJ1-4; D remains unclear. This CDR3 has 13 amino acids. The germline CDR1 and CDR2 sequences are MNHNS and SASEGT. The ends were cut back, 8 bases at V and 4 bases at J, with 11 bases in the middle. The CDR3 spells CASESAVNEKLFF. The CDR3 bases are TGTGCCAGCGAATCTGCAGTTAATGAAAAACTGTTTTTT.

The chain joins TRBV6-1 to TRBJ2-2; 7 positions match TRBD2. The CDR3 contains 14 residues. V dropped 7 bases and J dropped 10; count of bases not matched to a gene: 12. From germline, CDR1 is MNHNS and CDR2 SASEGT. CDR3 loop: CASNSRDYQVELFF. The CDR3 DNA sequence: TGTGCCAGCAACAGCCGGGACTACCAAGTGGAGCTGTTTTTT.

This clonotype was observed a few times. The chain links TRBV15 to TRBJ2-5, with TRBD1 matching 9 bases. The J segment lost 6 bases and the V segment lost 1 base, leaving 6 bases of the junction unmatched. The CDR3 spans 15 residues. From germline, CDR1 is LNHNV and CDR2 YYDKDF (reference sequence). For the CDR3, the DNA is TGTGCCACCAGCAGAGGTCGGACAGGGGTACAGACCCAGTACTTC. Its translation: CATSRGRTGVQTQYF.

This chain joins TRBV5-1 and TRBJ1-1; D is uncertain. CDR3 length: 13 residues. V lost 0 bases to trimming and J lost 7 bases, with 10 bases between them. Germline CDR1 reads SGHRS; CDR2 reads YFSETQ. CDR3 loop: CASSLESRGEAFF. CDR3 nucleotides: TGCGCCAGCAGCTTGGAGTCGCGCGGTGAAGCTTTCTTT.

Only one count was recorded for this clonotype. The J gene is TRBJ2-1, the V gene TRBV18, with D unclear. The CDR3 is made up of 14 amino acids. V lost 6 bases and J lost 4, with 13 bases in between. CDR1 and CDR2 from the germline V gene are KGHSH and LQKENI. This chain's CDR3 is CASSPGPTYNEQFF. In DNA, the CDR3 is TGTGCCAGCTCGCCGGGTCCTACGTACAATGAGCAGTTCTTC. Full variable domain (missing parts from reference TRBV18 and TRBJ2-1): NAGVMQNPRHLVRRRGQEARLRCSPMKGHSHVYWYRQLPEEGLKFMVYLQKENIIDESGMPKERFSAEFPKEGPSILRIQQVVRGDSAAYFCASSPGPTYNEQFFGPGTRLTVL.

A note on this clonotype: An end of the junction does not agree with germline; a read error may underlie this. The rearrangement uses TRBV7-7 and TRBJ2-3; possibly TRBD2 for D (5 bases). This CDR3 has 17 residues. Germline CDR1 and CDR2: SSHAT and FNYEAQ (reference sequence). CDR3 region: CASSLEGLTEGTDTQYF. The CDR3 DNA is TGTGCTAGCAGCTTAGAAGGACTTACAGAAGGCACAGATACGCAGTATTTT.

The chain couples TRBV6-5 to TRBJ1-3, with D unclear. Between the trimmed V and J ends, which lost 0 bases and 7 bases, there was a span of 19 bases. The CDR3 sequence is 17 residues long. CDR1 and CDR2 from the germline V gene are MNHEY and SVGAGI. The CDR3 bases are TGTGCCAGCAGTTACTCGTACGACGTGGCAGCTCGGAACACCATATATTTT. Its translation is CASSYSYDVAARNTIYF.

The rearrangement joins TRBV2 to TRBJ1-1; 7 bases are a match to TRBD1. The CDR3 is 14 residues long. Germline assignment: CDR1 SNHLY and CDR2 FYNNEI. Losses at the gene ends were 6 bases for V and 2 bases for J; bases not matched to a gene: 6. The CDR3 DNA reads TGTGCCAGCAGACCCAGACAGGGCAACACTGAAGCTTTCTTT. The encoded protein is CASRPRQGNTEAFF.